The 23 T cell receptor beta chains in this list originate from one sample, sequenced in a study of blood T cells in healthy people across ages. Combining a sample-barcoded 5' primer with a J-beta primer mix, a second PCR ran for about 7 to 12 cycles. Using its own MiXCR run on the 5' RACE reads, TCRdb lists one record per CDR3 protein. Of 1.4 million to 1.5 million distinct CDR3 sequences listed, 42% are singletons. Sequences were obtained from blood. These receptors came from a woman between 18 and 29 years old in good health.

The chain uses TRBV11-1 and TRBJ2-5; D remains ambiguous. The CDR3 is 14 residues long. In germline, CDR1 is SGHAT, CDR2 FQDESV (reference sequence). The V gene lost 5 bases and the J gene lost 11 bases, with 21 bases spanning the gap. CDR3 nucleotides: TGTGCCAGCAGCGCCCCCCTCGGCCTCAATGAGCAGTACTTC. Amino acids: CASSAPLGLNEQYF.

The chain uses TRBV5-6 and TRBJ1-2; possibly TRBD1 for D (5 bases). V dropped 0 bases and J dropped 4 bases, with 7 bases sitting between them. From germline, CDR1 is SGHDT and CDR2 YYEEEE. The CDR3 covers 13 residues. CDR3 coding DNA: TGTGCCAGCAGCTTGGACACAGGCTATGGCTACACCTTC. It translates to CASSLDTGYGYTF.

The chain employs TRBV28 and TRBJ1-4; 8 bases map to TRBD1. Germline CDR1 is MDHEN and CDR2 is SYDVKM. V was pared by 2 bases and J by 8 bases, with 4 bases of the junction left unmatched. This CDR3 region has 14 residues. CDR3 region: CASSLQGAHEKLFF. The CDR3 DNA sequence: TGTGCCAGCAGTTTACAGGGGGCGCACGAAAAACTGTTTTTT.

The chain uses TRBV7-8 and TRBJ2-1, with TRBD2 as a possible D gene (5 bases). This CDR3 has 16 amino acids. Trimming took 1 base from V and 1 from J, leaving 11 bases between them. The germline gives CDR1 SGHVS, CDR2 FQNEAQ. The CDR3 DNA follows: TGTGCCAGCAGCTTAGATCGACCGGGGTCCTACAATGAGCAGTTCTTC. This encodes CASSLDRPGSYNEQFF.

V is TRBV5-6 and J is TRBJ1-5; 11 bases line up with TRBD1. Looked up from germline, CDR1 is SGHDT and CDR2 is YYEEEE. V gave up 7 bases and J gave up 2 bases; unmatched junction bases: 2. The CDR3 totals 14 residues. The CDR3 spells CASGQGAGNQPQHF. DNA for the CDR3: TGTGCCAGCGGACAGGGGGCGGGCAATCAGCCCCAGCATTTT.

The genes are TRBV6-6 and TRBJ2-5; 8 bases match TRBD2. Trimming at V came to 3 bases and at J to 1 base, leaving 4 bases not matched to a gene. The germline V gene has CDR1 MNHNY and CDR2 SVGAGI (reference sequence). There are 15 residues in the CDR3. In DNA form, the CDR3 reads TGTGCCAGCAGTTATCGCGGGAGGACCCAAGAGACCCAGTACTTC. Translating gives CASSYRGRTQETQYF.

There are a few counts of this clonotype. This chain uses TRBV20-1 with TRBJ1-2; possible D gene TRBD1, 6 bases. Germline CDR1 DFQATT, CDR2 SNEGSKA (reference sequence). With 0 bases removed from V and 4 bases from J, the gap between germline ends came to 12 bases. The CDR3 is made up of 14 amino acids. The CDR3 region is CSARDDRYSYGYTF. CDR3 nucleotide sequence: TGCAGTGCTAGAGATGACAGGTACTCCTATGGCTACACCTTC.

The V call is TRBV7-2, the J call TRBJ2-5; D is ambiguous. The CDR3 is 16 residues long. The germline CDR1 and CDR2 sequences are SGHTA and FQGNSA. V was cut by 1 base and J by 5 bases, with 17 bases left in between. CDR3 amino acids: CASSLVRYQLRETQYF. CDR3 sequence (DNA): TGTGCCAGCAGCTTAGTTAGATACCAGTTAAGGGAGACCCAGTACTTC.

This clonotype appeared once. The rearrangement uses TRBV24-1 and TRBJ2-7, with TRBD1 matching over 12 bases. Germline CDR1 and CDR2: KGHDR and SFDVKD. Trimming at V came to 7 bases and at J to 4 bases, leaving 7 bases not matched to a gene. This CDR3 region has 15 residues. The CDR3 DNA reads TGTGCCACCAGGCCCGGGACAGGGGGCTGGTACGAGCAGTACTTC. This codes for CATRPGTGGWYEQYF.

In nucleotides, the CDR3 is TGTGCCAGCAGTTCCATCCCCGGGACAGGGGATTTCGATACGCAGTATTTT. Its protein is CASSSIPGTGDFDTQYF. The chain carries TRBV27 and TRBJ2-3, with TRBD1 identical over 10 bases. V shed 4 bases, J shed 6 bases, and the junction held 13 bases outside the gene matches. Germline V gives CDR1 MNHEY, CDR2 SMNVEV (reference sequence). CDR3 length equals 17 residues.

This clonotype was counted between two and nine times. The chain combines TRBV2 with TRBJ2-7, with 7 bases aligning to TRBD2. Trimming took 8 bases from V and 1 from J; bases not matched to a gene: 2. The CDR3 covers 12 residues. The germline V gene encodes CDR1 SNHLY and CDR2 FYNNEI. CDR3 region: CASGRESYEQYF. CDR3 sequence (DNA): TGTGCCAGCGGGAGGGAATCCTACGAGCAGTACTTC.

This CDR3 reads CATSRDRVSNQPQHF. The CDR3 coding sequence is TGTGCCACCAGCAGAGACAGGGTTAGCAATCAGCCCCAGCATTTT. The chain has TRBV15 and TRBJ1-5; maybe TRBD1 (5 bases). CDR3 length equals 15 residues. Between the trimmed V and J ends, which lost 0 bases and 0 bases, there was a span of 6 bases. From germline, CDR1 is LNHNV and CDR2 YYDKDF (reference sequence).

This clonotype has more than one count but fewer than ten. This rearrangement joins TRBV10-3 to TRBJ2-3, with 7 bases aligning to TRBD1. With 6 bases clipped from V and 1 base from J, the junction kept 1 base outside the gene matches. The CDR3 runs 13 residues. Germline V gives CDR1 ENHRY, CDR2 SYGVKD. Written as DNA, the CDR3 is TGTGCCATCAGAGGGGGCGGCACAGATACGCAGTATTTT. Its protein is CAIRGGGTDTQYF.

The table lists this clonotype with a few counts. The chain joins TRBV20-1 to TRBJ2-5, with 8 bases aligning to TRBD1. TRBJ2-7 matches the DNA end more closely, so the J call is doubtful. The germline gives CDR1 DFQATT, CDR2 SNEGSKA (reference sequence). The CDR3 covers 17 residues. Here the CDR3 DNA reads TGCAGTGCTAGAGATAGGCTGAGAGACAGGGGCCTCTACGAGCAGTACTTC. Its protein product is CSARDRLRDRGLYEQYF.

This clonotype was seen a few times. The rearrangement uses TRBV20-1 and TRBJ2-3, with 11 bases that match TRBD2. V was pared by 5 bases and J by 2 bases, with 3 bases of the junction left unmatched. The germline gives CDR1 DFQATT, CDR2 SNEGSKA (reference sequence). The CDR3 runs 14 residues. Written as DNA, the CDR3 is TGCAGTGCTCCGACTAGCGGGGCCACAGATACGCAGTATTTT. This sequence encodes CSAPTSGATDTQYF.

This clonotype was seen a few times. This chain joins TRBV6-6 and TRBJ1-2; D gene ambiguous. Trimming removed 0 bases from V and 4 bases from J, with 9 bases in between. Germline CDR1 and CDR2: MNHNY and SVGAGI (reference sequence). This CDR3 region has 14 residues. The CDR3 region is CASSYSSDGYGYTF. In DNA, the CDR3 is TGTGCCAGCAGTTACTCGAGTGACGGCTATGGCTACACCTTC.

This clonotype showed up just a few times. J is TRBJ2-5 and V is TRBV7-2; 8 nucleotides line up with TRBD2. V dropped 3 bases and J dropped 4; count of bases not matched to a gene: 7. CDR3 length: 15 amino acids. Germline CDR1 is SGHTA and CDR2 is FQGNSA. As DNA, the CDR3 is TGTGCCAGCAGCTTGAGGACTAGCACCCCAGAGACCCAGTACTTC. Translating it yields CASSLRTSTPETQYF. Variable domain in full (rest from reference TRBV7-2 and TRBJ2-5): GAGVSQSPSNKVTEKGKDVELRCDPISGHTALYWYRQSLGQGLEFLIYFQGNSAPDKSGLPSDRFSAERTGGSVSTLTIQRTQQEDSAVYLCASSLRTSTPETQYFGPGTRLLVL.

Here the CDR3 DNA reads TGTGCCAGCAGGGGGGGACTAGCCGATGAGCAGTTCTTC. Amino acid sequence: CASRGGLADEQFF. The chain couples TRBV6-2 or TRBV6-3 to TRBJ2-1; TRBD2 agrees at 9 bases. The junction had 5 bases not matched to a gene; V was cut back by 6 bases and J by 8 bases. The CDR3 spans 13 residues. The germline gives CDR1 MNHEY, CDR2 SVGEGT.

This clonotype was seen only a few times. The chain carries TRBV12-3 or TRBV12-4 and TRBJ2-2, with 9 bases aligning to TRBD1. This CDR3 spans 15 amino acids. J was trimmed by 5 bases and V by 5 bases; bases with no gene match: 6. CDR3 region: CASSPQGAGTGELFF. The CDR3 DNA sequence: TGTGCCAGCAGTCCACAGGGGGCGGGTACCGGGGAGCTGTTTTTT.

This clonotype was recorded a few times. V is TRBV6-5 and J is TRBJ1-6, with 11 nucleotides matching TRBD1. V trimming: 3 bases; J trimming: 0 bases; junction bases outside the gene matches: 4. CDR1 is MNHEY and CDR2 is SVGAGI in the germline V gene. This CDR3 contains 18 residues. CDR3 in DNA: TGTGCCAGCAGTTATAGAGGGACAGGGGGCTCCTATAATTCACCCCTCCACTTT. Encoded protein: CASSYRGTGGSYNSPLHF.

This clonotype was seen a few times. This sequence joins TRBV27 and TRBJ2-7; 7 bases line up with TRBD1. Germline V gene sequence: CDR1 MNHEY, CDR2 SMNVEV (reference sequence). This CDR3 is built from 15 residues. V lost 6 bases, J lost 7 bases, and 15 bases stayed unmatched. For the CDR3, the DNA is TGTGCCAGCAGCACCCCAGGGGGTCCCTACGGGGAGCAGTACTTC. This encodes CASSTPGGPYGEQYF.

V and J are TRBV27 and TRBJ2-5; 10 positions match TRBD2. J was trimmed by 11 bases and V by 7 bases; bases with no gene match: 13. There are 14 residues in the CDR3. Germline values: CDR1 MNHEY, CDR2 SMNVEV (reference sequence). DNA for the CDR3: TGTGCCAGCACTCTAGCGGGAGCGTCGAATGAGCAGTACTTC. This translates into CASTLAGASNEQYF.

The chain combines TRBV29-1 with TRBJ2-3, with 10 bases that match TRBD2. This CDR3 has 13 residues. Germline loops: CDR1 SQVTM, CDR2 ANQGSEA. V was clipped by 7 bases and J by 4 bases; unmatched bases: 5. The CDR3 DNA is TGCAGCGCCAGCGGGAGGGCCGCAGATACGCAGTATTTT. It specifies CSASGRAADTQYF.